Below, one TCR beta chain is given with its context. This clone was picked up one time. Its binding antigen is unknown. The input lacks base qualities; no much larger clone sits a single base away. The sample comes from a study of cytomegalovirus exposure and HLA in healthy donors (TCRdb year 2017). A note on the overall study: According to an earlier analysis of 587 of the donors, about 180 million T cells yielded 117 million unique TCR beta sequences and 250 to 350 Gb of sequence data. In a later analysis, previously published TCR beta repertoires from some 640 donors were re-analyzed and high-resolution HLA genotyping was added so that TCR occurrence patterns could be studied. To predict cytomegalovirus infection status, the study combined high-throughput TCR immunosequencing, statistical association of individual TCRs with disease status, and machine learning. On average, about 200,000 unique TCR beta nucleotide sequences were sequenced per donor among some 420 genotyped donors of the cohort, with about 17% of those sequences being non-productive. In addition to the first cohort of 666 subjects, a separate validation cohort of some 120 different subjects was used. Every repertoire in the discovery cohort had been generated on one and the same sequencing platform. Donor age, sex, ethnicity and CMV serostatus were collected together with the repertoire data. In an earlier analysis of 500 to 650 of the donors, high-throughput TCR beta sequencing was used to judge whether each TCR beta V gene segment behaved as functional or pseudogenic. The later analysis used no new phenotypic data to find candidate immune exposures, relying instead on TCR beta sequences and their occurrence across donors. The study used immunosequencing to profile the T cell repertoires of 670 or so subjects and linked those repertoires to cytomegalovirus serostatus. A later genetic analysis used genome-wide SNP genotypes for about 55% of the 666 donors, treating that subset as a discovery cohort. Class I and class II HLA loci were covered by the typing at four-digit resolution. About 5 DR-DQ haplotypes were handled as single units for association and clustering, since linkage in the cohort was strong. Roughly 300 gigabases of sequencing data and tens of millions of unique TCR sequences made up an early release that covered several hundred HLA-typed donors. The study aimed to test whether signatures of past pathogen exposure could be identified by cataloging public T cell receptors. Of the roughly 410 genotyped donors, 81% were placed in the genetic ancestry cluster associated with self-reported Caucasian donors. The number of donors typed differed by locus, with roughly 629-640 for A, B, C, DRB1 and DQB1, roughly 550 for DQA1, 600 to 610 for DPA1, and some 450 for DPB1. Study-wide conclusions, independent of this receptor: An association between a missense DCLRE1C variant and V-gene and J-gene trimming of TCR beta chains was found in a later genetic analysis and replicated in an independent cohort. Most CMV-associated TCR beta chains appeared to be HLA-restricted in a later analysis, and the HLA associations seemed to be driven largely by CMV exposure. Because HLA typing was missing for some donors at each locus, association tests included only the typed subset. A few of the identified cytomegalovirus-associated TCR beta chains were confirmed in vitro to be specific for cytomegalovirus antigens. The presence/absence analyses assumed that sequencing depth was roughly uniform across donors, and that assumption may not be true. The study listed 164 TCR beta chains as associated with cytomegalovirus. Linkage disequilibrium might explain the correlated functional status among segregating V segments, but an unknown experimental factor could not be ruled out. A later analysis reported that several top co-occurrence clusters appeared linked to parvovirus B19, influenza, CMV and Epstein-Barr virus. The classifier was reported to diagnose cytomegalovirus status with high specificity and sensitivity in both the original and validation cohorts. In a later analysis, some 18,000 TCR beta sequences were associated with specific HLA alleles at a false discovery rate of 0.05. The cohort was sequenced for TCR beta chains only, and without alpha or paired-chain data the features that could be detected were limited. The earlier analysis of fewer than 750 of the donors excluded roughly 16 rarely observed V segments, including chromosome 9 orphons, because counts were too low. In a later analysis, TCR association rates were found to vary across HLA loci, with the most associated TCRs seen for DRB1 alleles and the fewest for HLA-C alleles. Compared with the roughly 670-donor mean, donors in an Asian-associated ancestry cluster had fewer N-insertions in productive TCRs, according to a later genetic analysis. In an earlier analysis of about 540 of the donors, most TCR beta V segments were observed in productive rearrangements about 87% or about 30% of the time, broadly matching IMGT annotations. Across donors, most TCR sequences were observed very rarely, whereas some public TCRs were present in many individuals. Assigning TCR associations to individual alleles was difficult when HLA alleles, especially DR and DQ, strongly co-occurred. In a later analysis, HLA-associated TCR beta chains showed more clonal expansion and lower generation probabilities than non-associated chains that were equally common. A group of highly shared sequence variants was considered likely to be a technical artifact of the sequencing pipeline. The authors suggested that the approach could potentially be extended to other disease states and immunological phenotypes. CMV serostatus was the only immune exposure information available for the cohort. Because the 87-base-pair reads could not distinguish some IMGT-functional V segments, including TRBV6-2 and TRBV6-3, those segments were excluded. A further reported finding was that TCR beta sequences accurately predicted the HLA-A and HLA-B alleles for most subjects in the first cohort.

The cohort comprised fewer than 700 healthy bone marrow donors. Cohort members were all nominally healthy when sampled, although unrecorded immune exposures were likely present. The donor was CMV seropositive and belonged to the group of over 250 seropositive cohort members. Each donor provided a peripheral blood sample, and peripheral blood mononuclear cells were used for TCR beta sequencing. The Qiagen DNeasy Blood Extraction Kit was used to extract genomic DNA from the blood cell samples. As encoded in the germline V gene (reference sequence), CDR1 is SEHNR while CDR2 is FQNEAQ. Counted from cysteine to phenylalanine, this CDR3 has 14 amino acids. Only the CDR3 DNA is retained, 42 bases long and in frame from the first base. The V end gives up 2 bases and the J end 1 base, leaving 1 base in the junction not matched to a gene. The library was generated by the immunoSEQ multiplex PCR assay. The multiplex PCR relied on a mix of 60 forward primers for TCR Vbeta segments and 13 reverse primers for TCR Jbeta segments. The CDR3 region of rearranged TCR beta genes was amplified from genomic DNA by a multiplex PCR assay. Amplified TCR beta libraries were sequenced as 87-base-pair reads on the Illumina HiSeq System. In the original analysis: A later analysis counted about 82 million unique TCR beta chains across the 666 repertoires, and some 11 million of these chains were shared by at least two donors. Raw reads were error-corrected and collapsed into unique sequences by a nearest-neighbor algorithm in which closely related sequences were merged to remove PCR and sequencing errors. CDR3 sequences were aligned to IMGT reference sequences to assign V, D and J gene segments. For a sequence to be retained, at least a six-nucleotide match to both a V gene segment and a J gene segment was required. Rearrangements were called productive when the CDR3 lacked stop codons and stayed in frame with V and J; all others were non-productive. CDR3 was defined by IMGT convention, running from the second conserved V-encoded cysteine to the conserved J-encoded phenylalanine. The earlier analysis of about 610 of the donors excluded any sequence lacking an unambiguous match to a single V gene segment. In an earlier analysis of approximately 590 of the donors, a V segment was called functional when productive rearrangements were above 56.7%, and segregating when the standard deviation between donors exceeded 5%. A statistical classification framework was built to diagnose cytomegalovirus status from the catalog of TCR beta chain sequences. V and J gene assignment, in a later analysis, came from comparing TCR nucleotide sequences with IMGT/GENE-DB human TR gene sequences. In a later analysis, CDR3 sequences and most-parsimonious VDJ recombination scenarios were assigned using the TCRdist pipeline. In a later analysis, each TCR beta chain was defined by its CDR3 amino acid sequence together with its V-gene family, and reads without a unique V-gene family were excluded. In a later analysis, 550 to 650 highly shared, low-generation-probability nucleotide sequences were removed to address suspected cross-contamination and a sequencing artifact. In a later analysis, a clonal expansion index for each public chain was calculated from normalized within-repertoire ranks of inferred template counts. In a later analysis, generation probabilities were computed using a VDJ recombination model fitted to out-of-frame rearrangements, and the results were checked against IGoR. In a later analysis, hypergeometric tests were used to score TCR-TCR, TCR-HLA and TCR-CMV co-occurrence, with a repertoire-size bias correction applied to TCR pairs. To estimate false discovery rates, a later analysis permuted the HLA or CMV assignments 20 times. In a later analysis, co-occurring TCRs were grouped using DBSCAN, and TCRdist sequence similarity was added for clustering within HLA-allele-positive subsets. Co-occurrence clustering excluded repertoires with fewer than 30,000 or more than 120,000 public chains, plus five with anomalous nucleotide sharing. The source is immuneACCESS, and TCRdb retained only in-frame sequences with V and J called. Part of the clones is not carried over; for the studies checked, unresolved V genes explain less than half of this, and the remainder is unexplained. That table supplies the V and J calls and clone size; D and trimming were determined from the DNA. This sample comprises roughly 72,000 clones, 60% to 80% of them detected only once. In total, the top ten clones hold 22% of the sample.

Source material: PBMCs. This clonotype originated in a woman in her 40s in good health and CMV-seropositive. The chain employs TRBV7-9 and TRBJ1-1, and 7 bases in between align with TRBD1. CDR3 region: CASSLQGGNTEAFF. The DNA sequence follows: TGTGCCAGCAGCTTACAGGGGGGGAACACTGAAGCTTTCTTT.